This is a list of T cell receptor beta chains from one sample in a study of T cell responses to AZD1222 COVID-19 vaccine. The repertoire was sequenced with immunoSEQ multiplex PCR; TCRdb's copy has only in-frame clones and lacks some. The sample lists 120,000 to 150,000 clones; about 91% were seen once. The material was peripheral blood, obtained on day 0 of AZD1222 vaccination. Every receptor here comes from an adult in good health. The CDR3 runs from the conserved cysteine through the conserved F or W. The order of the fields is CDR3 DNA, CDR3 protein, D gene, V gene, J gene, clone size. D genes are given only for firm matches. The size entry is marked missing in some rows and otherwise reads once, few, many or a size class.

TGTGCCAGCAGCTTAGAGATCAAGGCCGTGTTC	CASSLEIKAVF	.	TRBV7-2	TRBJ1-2	.
TGTGCCAGCTCACCAATGTCGTCGGGGGCCTACTATGGCTACACCTTC	CASSPMSSGAYYGYTF	.	TRBV18	TRBJ1-2	.
TGTGCCAGTAGTTTCTCAGGGGGCAGCGGGGAGCTGTTTTTT	CASSFSGGSGELFF	TRBD1	TRBV19	TRBJ2-2	.
TGTGCCAGCAGCCGGGGACAGGGGTTAATGCAGTTCTTC	CASSRGQGLMQFF	TRBD1	TRBV5-5	TRBJ2-1	.
TGTGCCACCCTGGGGTGGGGGTCCACTAATGAAAAACTGTTTTTT	CATLGWGSTNEKLFF	.	TRBV28	TRBJ1-4	once
TGTGCCTGGAGTTATGGGGTACGGGACTATGGCTACACCTTC	CAWSYGVRDYGYTF	.	TRBV30	TRBJ1-2	.
TGTGCCAGCAGCCTAATCTTCGGTGGGGCCTCCTATGGCTACACCTTC	CASSLIFGGASYGYTF	.	TRBV7-2	TRBJ1-2	.
TGTGCCTGGAGTGTACCGGGGGACAGTGGCTACACCTTC	CAWSVPGDSGYTF	TRBD1	TRBV30	TRBJ1-2	once
TGTGCCAGTAGTATAGCACAGGGTAACTATGGCTACACCTTC	CASSIAQGNYGYTF	.	TRBV19	TRBJ1-2	.
TGCGCCAGCAGCTCGGACGGTAGCTCCTACAATGAGCAGTTCTTC	CASSSDGSSYNEQFF	.	TRBV5-1	TRBJ2-1	.
TGTGCCAGCAGCTTACGGGCCTTTTCTAGTGAAGCTTTCTTT	CASSLRAFSSEAFF	.	TRBV5-8	TRBJ1-1	.
TGTGCCAGCAGGCGACAGGGCCAAGAGACCCAGTACTTC	CASRRQGQETQYF	TRBD1	TRBV28	TRBJ2-5	.
TGTGCCAGCAACCCGTCGTGGCGAAGGTACGAGCAGTACTTC	CASNPSWRRYEQYF	.	TRBV6-5	TRBJ2-7	.
TGTGCCAGCAGCTCCCCCGGATTCGGAAACACCATATATTTT	CASSSPGFGNTIYF	.	TRBV7-2	TRBJ1-3	.
TGTGCCAGCAGCTTAGGCCAGGGAAAAGGGAACGTCCTGACTTTC	CASSLGQGKGNVLTF	.	TRBV11-3	TRBJ2-6	once
TGTGCCAGCAGGGAGGGCACAAATGAGCAGTTCTTC	CASREGTNEQFF	.	TRBV5-4	TRBJ2-1	.
TGTGCCACCAGACAGGCCACCGGGGAGCTGTTTTTT	CATRQATGELFF	.	TRBV15	TRBJ2-2	.
TGTGCCAGCAGTGAAGAAAGGGATAGGCGGACTGAAAAACTGTTTTTT	CASSEERDRRTEKLFF	.	TRBV2	TRBJ1-4	.
TGTGCCAGCAGTTTAGGGGGTAGTCAGCCCCAGCATTTT	CASSLGGSQPQHF	.	TRBV12-3/TRBV12-4	TRBJ1-5	.
TGTGCCAGCAGCCAAATCGACCGGGACAATTCACCCCTCCACTTT	CASSQIDRDNSPLHF	.	TRBV14	TRBJ1-6	.
TGTGCCAGCGACCGGCAGCGGAACACAGATACGCAGTATTTT	CASDRQRNTDTQYF	.	TRBV27	TRBJ2-3	.
TGTGCCAGCACGGACAGTCGGAATCAGCCCCAGCATTTT	CASTDSRNQPQHF	.	TRBV6-5	TRBJ1-5	.
TGTGCCAGCAGTCTCCGCGGGGGGACAGCATACTCCTACGAGCAGTACTTC	CASSLRGGTAYSYEQYF	.	TRBV27	TRBJ2-7	.
TGTGCCAGCAGTCCGACAAAGAGTCAGCCCCAGCATTTT	CASSPTKSQPQHF	.	TRBV2	TRBJ1-5	.
TGTGCCAGCAGCGTAGTGGCGGACAGATACACAGATACGCAGTATTTT	CASSVVADRYTDTQYF	.	TRBV9	TRBJ2-3	.
TGTGCCAGCAGTTTAGCGCTAAACACTGAAGCTTTCTTT	CASSLALNTEAFF	.	TRBV12-3/TRBV12-4	TRBJ1-1	.
TGTGCCATCAGTGAGCCAGGCAGGAACACTGAAGCTTTCTTT	CAISEPGRNTEAFF	.	TRBV10-3	TRBJ1-1	.
TGTGCCAGCAGCCCAGGCCCAGGACGGAACTCGAACACCGGGGAGCTGTTTTTT	CASSPGPGRNSNTGELFF	.	TRBV5-8	TRBJ2-2	once
TGTGCCAGCCCCTTCCCCGAGCGGGACTTTCCCTACGAGCAGTACTTC	CASPFPERDFPYEQYF	.	TRBV21-1	TRBJ2-7	.
TGTGCCAGCAGCTTAGTCCGCAGGGAAGAGACCCAGTACTTC	CASSLVRREETQYF	.	TRBV7-2	TRBJ2-5	.
TGCGCCAGCAGCCAAGAACTCGGGCTTCGTAATTCACCCCTCCACTTT	CASSQELGLRNSPLHF	.	TRBV4-3	TRBJ1-6	.
TGTGCCAGCATCCTCCAGCGAGGGCGTCGCACAGATACGCAGTATTTT	CASILQRGRRTDTQYF	.	TRBV21-1	TRBJ2-3	.
TGCGCCAGCAGTGAGACCGCGTCGGGGGGGCGTTCCGCCGAGCAGTACTTC	CASSETASGGRSAEQYF	TRBD2	TRBV10-2	TRBJ2-7	.
TGTGCCAGCAGTTTTGCCCCCAATCAGCCCCAGCATTTT	CASSFAPNQPQHF	.	TRBV27	TRBJ1-5	.
TGTGCCAGCAGTCCGGTACAGGGGTCCCTTTACAATGAGCAGTTCTTC	CASSPVQGSLYNEQFF	TRBD1	TRBV27	TRBJ2-1	.
TGTGCCAGCAGCTTAGGCCGCGGCAGGGGAGCCGGCAATGGCTACACCTTC	CASSLGRGRGAGNGYTF	.	TRBV13	TRBJ1-2	.
TGTGCCAGCAGCTTCGGGACTAGCGGGGCCAGGAATGAGCAGTTCTTC	CASSFGTSGARNEQFF	TRBD2	TRBV9	TRBJ2-1	once
TGTGCCAGCAGCCAATACAGGGATACCCCCTACGAGCAGTACTTC	CASSQYRDTPYEQYF	.	TRBV3-1/TRBV3-2	TRBJ2-7	.
TGTGCCACCACAGCGACGAACACCGGGGAGCTGTTTTTT	CATTATNTGELFF	.	TRBV24-1	TRBJ2-2	.
TGTGCCAGCAGCCGGACAGGGACCTTCTATGGCTACACCTTC	CASSRTGTFYGYTF	TRBD1	TRBV2	TRBJ1-2	few
TGTGCCAGCAGCCAAGTCGCAGGGAATGAGCAGTTCTTC	CASSQVAGNEQFF	.	TRBV16	TRBJ2-1	few
TGTGCCAGCAGAAGGACGGAGAACTATGGCTACACCTTC	CASRRTENYGYTF	.	TRBV14	TRBJ1-2	once
TGCGCCAGCAGCTTGGTGAATGGCGGGAGGGGAAATGAGCAGTTCTTC	CASSLVNGGRGNEQFF	TRBD2	TRBV5-1	TRBJ2-1	.
TGTGCCAGCAGTGAGCAGACAGAGTGGGTAAGTCAGCCCCAGCATTTT	CASSEQTEWVSQPQHF	.	TRBV6-1	TRBJ1-5	.
TGTGCCAGCAGCCAAGATGGGACAGGGGGCGCGGGTGACTATGGCTACACCTTC	CASSQDGTGGAGDYGYTF	TRBD1	TRBV4-2	TRBJ1-2	.
TGCGCCAGCAGCCTGACAGGGGGCTCTGGAAACACCATATATTTT	CASSLTGGSGNTIYF	TRBD1	TRBV5-1	TRBJ1-3	.
TGTGCCAGCACCGGGACTAGCGGATTGGGCGGGGAGCTGTTTTTT	CASTGTSGLGGELFF	TRBD2	TRBV7-9	TRBJ2-2	.
TGTGCCACAGGTTCCACTACGGACACCGGGGAGCTGTTTTTT	CATGSTTDTGELFF	.	TRBV6-5	TRBJ2-2	.
TGTGCCAGCACCTGGGACACTGCCTACGAGCAGTACTTC	CASTWDTAYEQYF	.	TRBV6-5	TRBJ2-7	.
TGCAGTGCTAGTAGGTCCGGGGCGACAAAAGAGACCCAGTACTTC	CSASRSGATKETQYF	.	TRBV20-1	TRBJ2-5	.
TGTGCCAGCAGTCTGACAGGGGCTGGGGCCAACGTCCTGACTTTC	CASSLTGAGANVLTF	TRBD1	TRBV6-4	TRBJ2-6	.
TGTGCCAGCAGCTTGGAGGCAGGGAGCTCCTACGAGCAGTACTTC	CASSLEAGSSYEQYF	.	TRBV5-4	TRBJ2-7	.
TGTGCCAGCAGAGAGGACCTAAGTACGGCCGAGCAGTACTTC	CASREDLSTAEQYF	.	TRBV2	TRBJ2-7	.
TGTGCCAGCAGTCTCGGGGATAACTATGGCTACACCTTC	CASSLGDNYGYTF	.	TRBV12-3/TRBV12-4	TRBJ1-2	.
TGTGCCAGCACAAAAGTATTCTCCTACGAGCAGTACTTC	CASTKVFSYEQYF	.	TRBV28	TRBJ2-7	.
TGCGCCAGCAGCAGCGGGATTGCCTACGAGCAGTACTTC	CASSSGIAYEQYF	TRBD2	TRBV5-1	TRBJ2-7	.
TGCAGTGCTAGTGGGCCTGGGTACAATGAGCAGTTCTTC	CSASGPGYNEQFF	.	TRBV20-1	TRBJ2-1	.
TGTGCCAGCAGTGCCGGGACAGGGATTGGTGGAAACACCATATATTTT	CASSAGTGIGGNTIYF	TRBD1	TRBV6-1	TRBJ1-3	.
TGCGCCAGCAGCTCTCTCAAACAGGGCCTCAACTATGGCTACACCTTC	CASSSLKQGLNYGYTF	.	TRBV5-1	TRBJ1-2	once